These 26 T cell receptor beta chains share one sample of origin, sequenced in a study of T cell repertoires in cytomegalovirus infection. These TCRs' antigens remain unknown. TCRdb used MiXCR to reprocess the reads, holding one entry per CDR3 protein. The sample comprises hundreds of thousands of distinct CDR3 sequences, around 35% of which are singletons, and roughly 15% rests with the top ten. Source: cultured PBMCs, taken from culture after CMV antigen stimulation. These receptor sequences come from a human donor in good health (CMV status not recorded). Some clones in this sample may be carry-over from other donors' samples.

The CDR3 reads CASTGEGLETQYF. The CDR3 DNA follows: TGTGCCAGCACCGGGGAGGGCCTCGAGACCCAGTACTTC. The chain employs TRBV27 and TRBJ2-5; 7 nucleotides agree with TRBD2. Germline-derived CDR1 and CDR2 are MNHEY and SMNVEV (reference sequence). CDR3 length: 13 amino acids. After removal of 7 bases from V and 5 bases from J, the junction contained 7 bases not matched to a gene.

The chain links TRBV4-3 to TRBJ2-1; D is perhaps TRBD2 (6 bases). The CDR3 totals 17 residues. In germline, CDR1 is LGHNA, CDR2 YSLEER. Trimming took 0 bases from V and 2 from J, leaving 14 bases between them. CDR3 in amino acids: CASSQEGGRVAYNEQFF. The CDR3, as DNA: TGCGCCAGCAGCCAAGAAGGAGGGCGCGTCGCCTACAATGAGCAGTTCTTC.

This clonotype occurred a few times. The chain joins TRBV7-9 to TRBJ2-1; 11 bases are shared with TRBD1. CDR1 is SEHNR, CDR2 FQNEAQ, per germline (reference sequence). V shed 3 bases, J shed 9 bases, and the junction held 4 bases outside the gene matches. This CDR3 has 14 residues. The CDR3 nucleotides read TGTGCCAGCAGCTTTGGACAGGGGGCTGGTGAGCAGTTCTTC. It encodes CASSFGQGAGEQFF.

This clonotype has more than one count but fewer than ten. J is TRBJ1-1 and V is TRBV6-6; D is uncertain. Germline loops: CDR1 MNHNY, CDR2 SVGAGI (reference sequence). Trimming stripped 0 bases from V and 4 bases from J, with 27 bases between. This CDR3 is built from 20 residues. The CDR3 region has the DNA TGTGCCAGCAGTTACTCGAACCTTAAAAAAGCCTCCCTCTCCCGCACTGAAGCTTTCTTT. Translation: CASSYSNLKKASLSRTEAFF.

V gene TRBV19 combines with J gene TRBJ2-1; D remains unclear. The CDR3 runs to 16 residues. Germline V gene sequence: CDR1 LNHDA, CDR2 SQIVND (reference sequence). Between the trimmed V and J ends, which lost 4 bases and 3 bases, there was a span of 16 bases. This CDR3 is CASSTASGWRYNEQFF. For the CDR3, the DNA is TGTGCCAGTAGTACCGCGTCCGGGTGGCGCTACAATGAGCAGTTCTTC. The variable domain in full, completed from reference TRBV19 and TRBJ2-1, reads DGGITQSPKYLFRKEGQNVTLSCEQNLNHDAMYWYRQDPGQGLRLIYYSQIVNDFQKGDIAEGYSVSREKKESFPLTVTSAQKNPTAFYLCASSTASGWRYNEQFFGPGTRLTVL.

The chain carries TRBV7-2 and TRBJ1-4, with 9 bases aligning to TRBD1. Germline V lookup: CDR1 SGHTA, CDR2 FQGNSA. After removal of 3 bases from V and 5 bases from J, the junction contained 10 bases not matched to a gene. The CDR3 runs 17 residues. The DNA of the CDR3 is TGTGCCAGCAGCTTTCTTGCCGCCGGGACAGGGAATGAAAAACTGTTTTTT. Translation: CASSFLAAGTGNEKLFF.

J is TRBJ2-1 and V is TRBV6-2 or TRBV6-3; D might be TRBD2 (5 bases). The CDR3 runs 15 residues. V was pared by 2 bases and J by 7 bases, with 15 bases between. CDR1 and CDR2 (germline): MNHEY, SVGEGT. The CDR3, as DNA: TGTGCCAGCAGTTACGGACTTTCTGGGGTAAATGAGCAGTTCTTC. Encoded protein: CASSYGLSGVNEQFF.

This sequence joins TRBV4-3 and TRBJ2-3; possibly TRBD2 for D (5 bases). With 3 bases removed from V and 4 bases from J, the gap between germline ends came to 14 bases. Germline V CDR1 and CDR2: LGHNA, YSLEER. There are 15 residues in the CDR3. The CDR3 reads CASSHSVGVPDTQYF. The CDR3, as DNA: TGCGCCAGCAGCCACTCTGTCGGGGTACCAGATACGCAGTATTTT.

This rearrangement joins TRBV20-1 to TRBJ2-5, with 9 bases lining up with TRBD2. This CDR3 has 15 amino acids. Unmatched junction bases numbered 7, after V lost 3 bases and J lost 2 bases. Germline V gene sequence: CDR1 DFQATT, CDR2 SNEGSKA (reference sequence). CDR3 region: CSARGRLAVQETQYF. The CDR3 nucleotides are TGCAGTGCTAGGGGACGACTAGCGGTACAAGAGACCCAGTACTTC.

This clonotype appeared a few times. CDR3 protein: CASSQVVMGIQETQYF. As DNA, the CDR3 is TGCGCCAGCAGCCAAGTTGTTATGGGGATACAAGAGACCCAGTACTTC. This chain uses TRBV4-1 with TRBJ2-5; D unresolved. Germline lookup yields CDR1 MGHRA and CDR2 YSYEKL. The CDR3 is 16 residues long. Trimming removed 1 base from V and 2 bases from J, with 14 bases in between.

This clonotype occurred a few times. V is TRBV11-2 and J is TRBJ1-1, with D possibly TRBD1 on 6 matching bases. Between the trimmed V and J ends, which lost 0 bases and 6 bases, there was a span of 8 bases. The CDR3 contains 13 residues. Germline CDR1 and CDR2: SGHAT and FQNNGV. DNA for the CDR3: TGTGCCAGCAGCTTAGATGCAGGGGCTGAAGCTTTCTTT. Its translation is CASSLDAGAEAFF.

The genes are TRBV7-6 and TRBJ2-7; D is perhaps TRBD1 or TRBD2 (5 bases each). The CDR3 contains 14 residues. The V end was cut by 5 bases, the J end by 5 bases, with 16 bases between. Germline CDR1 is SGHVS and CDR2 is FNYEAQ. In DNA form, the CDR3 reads TGTGCCAGCAGCCGGGGTCTCAGGGACCACGAGCAGTACTTC. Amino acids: CASSRGLRDHEQYF. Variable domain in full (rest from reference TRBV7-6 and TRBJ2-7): GAGVSQSPRYKVTKRGQDVALRCDPISGHVSLYWYRQALGQGPEFLTYFNYEAQQDKSGLPNDRFSAERPEGSISTLTIQRTEQRDSAMYRCASSRGLRDHEQYFGPGTRLTVT.

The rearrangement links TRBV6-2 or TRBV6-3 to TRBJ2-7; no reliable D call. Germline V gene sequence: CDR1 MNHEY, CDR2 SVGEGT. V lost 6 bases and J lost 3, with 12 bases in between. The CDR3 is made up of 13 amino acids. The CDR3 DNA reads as TGTGCCAGCAGCTCGGGCCATATCTACGAGCAGTACGTC. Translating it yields CASSSGHIYEQYV.

The DNA of the CDR3 is TGTGCCAGTAGTATAGGACAGATCTATGGCTACACCTTC. Translating gives CASSIGQIYGYTF. The chain uses TRBV19 and TRBJ1-2, with a possible D match to TRBD1 (5 bases). Per germline, CDR1 LNHDA and CDR2 SQIVND (reference sequence). The V end lost 1 base, the J end lost 4 bases, and 7 bases lay between the germline ends. The CDR3 covers 13 residues.

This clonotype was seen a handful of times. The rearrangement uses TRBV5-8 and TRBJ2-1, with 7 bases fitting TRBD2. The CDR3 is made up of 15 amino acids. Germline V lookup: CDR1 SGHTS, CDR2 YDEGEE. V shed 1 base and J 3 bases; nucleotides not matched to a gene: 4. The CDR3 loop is CASSLRGERYNEQFF. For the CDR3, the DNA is TGTGCCAGCAGCTTGCGGGGGGAGCGCTACAATGAGCAGTTCTTC.

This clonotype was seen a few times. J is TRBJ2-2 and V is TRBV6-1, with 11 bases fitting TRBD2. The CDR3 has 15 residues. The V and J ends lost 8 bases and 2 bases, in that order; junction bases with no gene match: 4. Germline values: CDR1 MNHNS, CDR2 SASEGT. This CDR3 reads CASVGLAANTGELFF. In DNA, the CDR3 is TGTGCCAGCGTGGGACTAGCGGCTAACACCGGGGAGCTGTTTTTT.

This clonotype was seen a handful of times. CDR3 sequence: CASSSSYTDTQYF. The CDR3 DNA is TGTGCCAGCAGCTCATCCTACACAGATACGCAGTATTTT. The rearrangement joins TRBV7-3 to TRBJ2-3; D remains unclear. Germline loops: CDR1 SGHTA, CDR2 FQGTGA. This CDR3 contains 13 residues. V was trimmed by 4 bases and J by 2 bases, leaving 7 bases between them.

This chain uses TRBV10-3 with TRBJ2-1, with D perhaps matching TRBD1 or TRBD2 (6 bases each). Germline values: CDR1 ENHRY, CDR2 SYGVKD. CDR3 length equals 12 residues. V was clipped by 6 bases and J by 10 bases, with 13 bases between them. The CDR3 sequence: CAISLVGGEQFF. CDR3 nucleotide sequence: TGTGCCATCAGCCTGGTAGGGGGGGAGCAGTTCTTC.

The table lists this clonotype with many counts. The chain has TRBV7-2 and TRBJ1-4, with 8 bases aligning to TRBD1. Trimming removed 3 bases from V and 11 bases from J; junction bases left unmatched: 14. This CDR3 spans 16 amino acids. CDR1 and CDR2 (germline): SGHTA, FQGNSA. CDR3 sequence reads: CASSLGSGTGATKLFF. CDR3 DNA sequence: TGTGCCAGCAGCTTGGGTTCCGGGACAGGTGCCACTAAACTGTTTTTT.

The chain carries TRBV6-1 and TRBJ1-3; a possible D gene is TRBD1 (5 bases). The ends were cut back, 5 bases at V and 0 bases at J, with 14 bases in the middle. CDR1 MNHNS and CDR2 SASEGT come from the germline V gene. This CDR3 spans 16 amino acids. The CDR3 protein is CASSLGVPSSGNTIYF. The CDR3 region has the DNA TGTGCCAGCAGTTTAGGGGTCCCGAGCTCTGGAAACACCATATATTTT.

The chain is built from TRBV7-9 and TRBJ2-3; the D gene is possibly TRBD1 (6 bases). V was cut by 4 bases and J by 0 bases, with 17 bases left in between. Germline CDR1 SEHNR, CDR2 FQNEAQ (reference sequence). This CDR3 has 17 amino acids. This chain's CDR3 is CASSSSNRVYSTDTQYF. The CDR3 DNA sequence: TGTGCCAGCAGCTCTAGCAACAGGGTCTATAGCACAGATACGCAGTATTTT.

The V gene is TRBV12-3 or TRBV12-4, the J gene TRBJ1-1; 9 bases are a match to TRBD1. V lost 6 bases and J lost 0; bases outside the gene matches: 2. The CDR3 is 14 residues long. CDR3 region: CASRGQGLNTEAFF. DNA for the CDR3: TGTGCCAGCAGAGGACAGGGGTTGAACACTGAAGCTTTCTTT.

CDR3 protein: CASSKGQGGRGEYF. DNA for the CDR3: TGCGCCAGCAGTAAGGGACAGGGAGGACGTGGGGAGTACTTC. V gene TRBV10-2 combines with J gene TRBJ2-7; the match to TRBD1 covers 9 bases. The CDR3 contains 14 residues. The germline gives CDR1 WSHSY, CDR2 SAAADI. V was pared by 5 bases and J by 11 bases, with 13 bases of the junction left unmatched.

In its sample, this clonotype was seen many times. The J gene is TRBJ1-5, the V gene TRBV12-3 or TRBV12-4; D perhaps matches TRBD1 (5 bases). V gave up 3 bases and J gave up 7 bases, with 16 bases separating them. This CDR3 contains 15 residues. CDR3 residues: CASSLASGGNQPQHF. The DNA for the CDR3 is TGTGCCAGCAGTTTGGCGTCCGGGGGAAACCAGCCCCAGCATTTT.

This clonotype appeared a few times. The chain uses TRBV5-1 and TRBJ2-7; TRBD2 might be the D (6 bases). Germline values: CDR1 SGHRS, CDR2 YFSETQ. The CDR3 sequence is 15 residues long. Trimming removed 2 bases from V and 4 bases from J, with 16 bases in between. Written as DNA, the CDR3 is TGCGCCAGCAGCTTTAGATCCGGGAGACGATACGAGCAGTACTTC. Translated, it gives CASSFRSGRRYEQYF.

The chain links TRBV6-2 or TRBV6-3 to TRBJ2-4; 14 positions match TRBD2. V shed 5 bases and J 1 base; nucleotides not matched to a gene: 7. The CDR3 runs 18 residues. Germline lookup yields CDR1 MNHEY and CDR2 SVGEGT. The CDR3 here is CASSGGLAGVRAKNIQYF. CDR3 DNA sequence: TGTGCCAGCAGTGGGGGACTAGCGGGAGTTCGGGCCAAAAACATTCAGTACTTC.